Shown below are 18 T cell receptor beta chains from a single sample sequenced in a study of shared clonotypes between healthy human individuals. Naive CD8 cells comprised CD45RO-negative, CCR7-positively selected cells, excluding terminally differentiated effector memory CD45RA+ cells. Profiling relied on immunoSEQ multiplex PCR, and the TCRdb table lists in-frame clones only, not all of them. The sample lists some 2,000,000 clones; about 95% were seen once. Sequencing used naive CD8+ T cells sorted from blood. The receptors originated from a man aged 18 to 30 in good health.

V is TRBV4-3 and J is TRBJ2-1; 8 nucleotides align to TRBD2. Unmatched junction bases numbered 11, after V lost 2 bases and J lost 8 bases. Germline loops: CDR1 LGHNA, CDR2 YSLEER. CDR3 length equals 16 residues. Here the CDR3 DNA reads TGCGCCAGCAGCCAACGCGGGAGGCCTGCTACGGATGAGCAGTTCTTC. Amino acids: CASSQRGRPATDEQFF.

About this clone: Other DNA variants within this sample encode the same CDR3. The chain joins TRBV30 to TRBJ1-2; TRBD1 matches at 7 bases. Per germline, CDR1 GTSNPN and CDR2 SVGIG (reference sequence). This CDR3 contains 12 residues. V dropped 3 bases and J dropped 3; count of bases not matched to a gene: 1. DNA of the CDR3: TGTGCCTGGAGCGACAGGGACTATGGCTACACCTTC. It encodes CAWSDRDYGYTF.

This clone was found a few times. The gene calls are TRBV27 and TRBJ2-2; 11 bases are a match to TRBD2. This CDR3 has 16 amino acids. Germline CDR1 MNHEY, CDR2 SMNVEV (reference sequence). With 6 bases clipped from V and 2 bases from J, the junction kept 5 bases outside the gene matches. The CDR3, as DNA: TGTGCCAGCAGCCACCTAGCGGGAGGCAACACCGGGGAGCTGTTTTTT. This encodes CASSHLAGGNTGELFF.

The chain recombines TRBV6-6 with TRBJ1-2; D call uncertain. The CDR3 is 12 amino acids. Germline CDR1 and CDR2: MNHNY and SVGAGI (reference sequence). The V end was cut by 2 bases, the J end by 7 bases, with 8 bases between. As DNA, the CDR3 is TGTGCCAGCAGTTACGGGGAAAGTGGCTACACCTTC. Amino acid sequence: CASSYGESGYTF.

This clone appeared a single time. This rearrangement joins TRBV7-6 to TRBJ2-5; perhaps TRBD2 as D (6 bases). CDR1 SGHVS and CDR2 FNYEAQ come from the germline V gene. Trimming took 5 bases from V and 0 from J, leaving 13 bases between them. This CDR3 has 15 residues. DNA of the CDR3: TGTGCCAGCAGCGAAGAACGGGGGTACCAAGAGACCCAGTACTTC. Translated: CASSEERGYQETQYF.

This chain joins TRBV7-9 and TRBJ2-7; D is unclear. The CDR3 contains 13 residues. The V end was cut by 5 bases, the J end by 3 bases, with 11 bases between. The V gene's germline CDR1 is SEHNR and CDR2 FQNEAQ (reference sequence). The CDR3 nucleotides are TGTGCCAGCAGCGCGGAAGCCTTCTACGAGCAGTACTTC. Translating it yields CASSAEAFYEQYF.

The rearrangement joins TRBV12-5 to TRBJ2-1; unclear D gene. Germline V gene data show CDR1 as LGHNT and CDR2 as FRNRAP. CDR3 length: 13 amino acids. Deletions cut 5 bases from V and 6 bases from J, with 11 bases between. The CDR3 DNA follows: TGTGCTAGTGGTCGCTCCAGTTCCAATGAGCAGTTCTTC. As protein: CASGRSSSNEQFF.

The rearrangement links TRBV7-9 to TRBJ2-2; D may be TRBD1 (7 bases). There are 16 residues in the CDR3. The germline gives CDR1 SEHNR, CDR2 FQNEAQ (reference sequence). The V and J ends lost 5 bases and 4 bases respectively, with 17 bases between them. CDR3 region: CASSPRDQGGTGELFF. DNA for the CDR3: TGTGCCAGCAGCCCTCGAGATCAGGGGGGCACCGGGGAGCTGTTTTTT.

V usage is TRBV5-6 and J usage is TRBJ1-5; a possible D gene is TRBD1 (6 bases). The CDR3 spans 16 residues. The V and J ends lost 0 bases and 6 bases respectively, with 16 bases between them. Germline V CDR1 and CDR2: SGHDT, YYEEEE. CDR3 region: CASSLARGGASQPQHF. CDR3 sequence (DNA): TGTGCCAGCAGCTTGGCCCGGGGGGGGGCGAGTCAGCCCCAGCATTTT.

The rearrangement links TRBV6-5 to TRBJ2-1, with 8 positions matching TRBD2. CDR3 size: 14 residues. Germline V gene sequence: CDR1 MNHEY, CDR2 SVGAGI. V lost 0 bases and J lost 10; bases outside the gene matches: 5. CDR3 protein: CASSYSSGGPEQFF. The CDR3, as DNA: TGTGCCAGCAGTTACTCATCGGGGGGGCCCGAGCAGTTCTTC.

This CDR3 is CASSPGAVTDTQYF. The CDR3 nucleotides read TGTGCCAGCAGCCCCGGGGCGGTCACAGATACGCAGTATTTT. The chain couples TRBV9 to TRBJ2-3; D possibly uses TRBD1 or TRBD2 (5 bases each). The germline V gene has CDR1 SGDLS and CDR2 YYNGEE. V was cut by 4 bases and J by 2 bases, with 11 bases left in between. The length of the CDR3 is 14 residues.

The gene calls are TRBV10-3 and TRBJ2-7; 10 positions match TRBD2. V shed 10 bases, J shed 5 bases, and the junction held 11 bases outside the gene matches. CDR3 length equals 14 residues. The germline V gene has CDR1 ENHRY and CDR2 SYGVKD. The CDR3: CATPKASGSDEQYF. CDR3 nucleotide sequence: TGTGCCACCCCTAAGGCTAGCGGGAGCGACGAGCAGTACTTC.

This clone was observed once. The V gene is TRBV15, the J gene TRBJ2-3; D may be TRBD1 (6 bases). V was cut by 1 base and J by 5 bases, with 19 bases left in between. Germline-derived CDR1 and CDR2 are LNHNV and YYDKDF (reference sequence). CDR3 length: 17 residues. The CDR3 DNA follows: TGTGCCACCAGCAGAGCTACAGTGTGGACAGAAAAAGATACGCAGTATTTT. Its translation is CATSRATVWTEKDTQYF. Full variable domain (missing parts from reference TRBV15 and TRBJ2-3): DAMVIQNPRYQVTQFGKPVTLSCSQTLNHNVMYWYQQKSSQAPKLLFHYYDKDFNNEADTPDNFQSRRPNTSFCFLDIRSPGLGDTAMYLCATSRATVWTEKDTQYFGPGTRLTVL.

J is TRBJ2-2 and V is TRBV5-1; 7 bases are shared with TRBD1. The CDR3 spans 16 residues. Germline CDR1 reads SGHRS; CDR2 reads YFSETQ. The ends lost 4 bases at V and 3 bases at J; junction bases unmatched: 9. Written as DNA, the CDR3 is TGCGCCAGCAGCACCGAACAGGGGACGGACACCGGGGAGCTGTTTTTT. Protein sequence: CASSTEQGTDTGELFF. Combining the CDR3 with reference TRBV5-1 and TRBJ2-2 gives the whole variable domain KAGVTQTPRYLIKTRGQQVTLSCSPISGHRSVSWYQQTPGQGLQFLFEYFSETQRNKGNFPGRFSGRQFSNSRSEMNVSTLELGDSALYLCASSTEQGTDTGELFFGEGSRLTVL.

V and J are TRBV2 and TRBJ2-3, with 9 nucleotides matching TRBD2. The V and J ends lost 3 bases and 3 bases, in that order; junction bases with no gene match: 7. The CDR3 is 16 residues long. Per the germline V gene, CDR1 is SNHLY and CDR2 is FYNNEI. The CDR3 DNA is TGTGCCAGCAGTGACGAGCGGGAGGATGAGACAGATACGCAGTATTTT. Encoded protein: CASSDEREDETDTQYF.

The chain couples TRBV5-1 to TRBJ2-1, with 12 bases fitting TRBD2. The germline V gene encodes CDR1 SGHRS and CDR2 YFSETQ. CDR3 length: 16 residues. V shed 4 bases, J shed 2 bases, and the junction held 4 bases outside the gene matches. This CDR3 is CASSRTSGDTYNEQFF. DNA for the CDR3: TGCGCCAGCAGCAGGACTAGCGGGGACACCTACAATGAGCAGTTCTTC.

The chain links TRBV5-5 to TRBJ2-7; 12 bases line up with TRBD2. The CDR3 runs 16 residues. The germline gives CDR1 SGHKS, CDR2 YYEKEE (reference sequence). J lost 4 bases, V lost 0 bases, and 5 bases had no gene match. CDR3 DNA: TGTGCCAGCAGCTTGGGACTAGCGGGAGAGGGGTACGAGCAGTACTTC. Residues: CASSLGLAGEGYEQYF.

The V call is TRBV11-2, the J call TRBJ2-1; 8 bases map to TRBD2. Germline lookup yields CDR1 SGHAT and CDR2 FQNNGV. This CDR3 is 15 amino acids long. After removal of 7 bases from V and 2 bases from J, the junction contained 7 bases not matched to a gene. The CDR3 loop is CASNPAGGPYNEQFF. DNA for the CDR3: TGTGCCAGCAACCCTGCGGGGGGACCCTACAATGAGCAGTTCTTC.